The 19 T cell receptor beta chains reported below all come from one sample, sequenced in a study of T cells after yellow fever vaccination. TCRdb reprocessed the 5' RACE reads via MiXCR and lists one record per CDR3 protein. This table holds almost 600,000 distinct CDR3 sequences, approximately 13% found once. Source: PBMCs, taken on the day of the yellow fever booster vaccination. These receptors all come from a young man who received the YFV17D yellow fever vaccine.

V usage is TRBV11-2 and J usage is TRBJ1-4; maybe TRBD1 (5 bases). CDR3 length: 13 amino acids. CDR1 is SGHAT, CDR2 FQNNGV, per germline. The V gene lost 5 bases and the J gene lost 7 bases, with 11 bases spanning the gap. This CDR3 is CASSRLGGEKLFF. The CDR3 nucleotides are TGTGCCAGCAGCCGACTCGGGGGTGAAAAACTGTTTTTT.

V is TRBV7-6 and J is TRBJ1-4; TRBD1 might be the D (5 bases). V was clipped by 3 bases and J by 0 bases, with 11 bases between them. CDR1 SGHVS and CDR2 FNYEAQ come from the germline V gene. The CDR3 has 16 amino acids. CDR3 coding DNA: TGTGCCAGCAGCTTTGGGGCGCATGCAACTAATGAAAAACTGTTTTTT. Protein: CASSFGAHATNEKLFF.

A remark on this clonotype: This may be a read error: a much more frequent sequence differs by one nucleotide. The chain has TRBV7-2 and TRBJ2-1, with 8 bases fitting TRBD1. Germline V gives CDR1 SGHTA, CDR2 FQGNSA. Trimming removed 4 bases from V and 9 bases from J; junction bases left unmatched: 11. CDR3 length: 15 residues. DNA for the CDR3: TGTGCCAGCAGCTCAGCCCCGGACAGGGTCGCTGAGCAGTTCTTC. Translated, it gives CASSSAPDRVAEQFF. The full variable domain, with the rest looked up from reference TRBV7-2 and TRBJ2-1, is GAGVSQSPSNKVTEKGKDVELRCDPISGHTALYWYRQSLGQGLEFLIYFQGNSAPDKSGLPSDRFSAERTGGSVSTLTIQRTQQEDSAVYLCASSSAPDRVAEQFFGPGTRLTVL.

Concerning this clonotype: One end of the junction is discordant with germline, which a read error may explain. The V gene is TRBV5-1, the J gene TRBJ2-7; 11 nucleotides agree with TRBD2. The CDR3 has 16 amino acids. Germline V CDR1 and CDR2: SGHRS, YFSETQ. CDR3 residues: CTSSLGGTSGSYEQYF. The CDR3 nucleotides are TGCACCAGCAGCTTGGGGGGGACTAGCGGTTCCTACGAGCAGTACTTC.

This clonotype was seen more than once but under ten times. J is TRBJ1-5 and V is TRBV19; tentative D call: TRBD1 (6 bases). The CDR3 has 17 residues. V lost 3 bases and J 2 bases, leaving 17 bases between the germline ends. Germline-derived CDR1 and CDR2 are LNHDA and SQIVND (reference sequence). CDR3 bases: TGTGCCAGTAGTATCGGGTCGGGGGGCACAGGCAATCAGCCCCAGCATTTT. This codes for CASSIGSGGTGNQPQHF.

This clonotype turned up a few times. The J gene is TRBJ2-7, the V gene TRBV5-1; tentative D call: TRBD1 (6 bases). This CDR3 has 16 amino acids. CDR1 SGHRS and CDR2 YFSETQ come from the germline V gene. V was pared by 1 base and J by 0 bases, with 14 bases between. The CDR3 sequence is CASSLSGAQGSYEQYF. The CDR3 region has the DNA TGCGCCAGCAGCTTGTCAGGGGCCCAGGGCTCCTACGAGCAGTACTTC.

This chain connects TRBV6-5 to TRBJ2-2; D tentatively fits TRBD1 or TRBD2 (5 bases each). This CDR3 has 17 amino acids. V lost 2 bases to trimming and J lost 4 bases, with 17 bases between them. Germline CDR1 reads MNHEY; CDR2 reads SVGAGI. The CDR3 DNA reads TGTGCCAGCAGTTACCCGATCGGGGCAGGACTCACCGGGGAGCTGTTTTTT. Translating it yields CASSYPIGAGLTGELFF.

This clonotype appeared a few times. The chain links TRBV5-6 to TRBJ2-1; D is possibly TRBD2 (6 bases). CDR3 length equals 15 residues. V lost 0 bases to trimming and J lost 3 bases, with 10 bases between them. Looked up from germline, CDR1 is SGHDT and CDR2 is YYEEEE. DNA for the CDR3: TGTGCCAGCAGCTTGGGCGGGATGGACTACAATGAGCAGTTCTTC. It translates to CASSLGGMDYNEQFF.

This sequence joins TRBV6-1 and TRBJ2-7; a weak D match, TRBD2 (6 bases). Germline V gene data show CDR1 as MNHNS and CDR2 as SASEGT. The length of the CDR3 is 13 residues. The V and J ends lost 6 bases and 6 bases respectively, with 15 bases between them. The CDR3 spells CASRGLADSEQYF. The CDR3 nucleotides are TGTGCCAGCAGGGGACTCGCGGACTCCGAGCAGTACTTC.

The CDR3 region is CASSFAGENEQYF. CDR3 coding DNA: TGTGCCAGCAGTTTTGCGGGGGAGAACGAGCAGTACTTC. The chain combines TRBV27 with TRBJ2-7; 7 bases align to TRBD2. The ends lost 3 bases at V and 5 bases at J; junction bases unmatched: 4. Germline lookup yields CDR1 MNHEY and CDR2 SMNVEV (reference sequence). The CDR3 has 13 residues.

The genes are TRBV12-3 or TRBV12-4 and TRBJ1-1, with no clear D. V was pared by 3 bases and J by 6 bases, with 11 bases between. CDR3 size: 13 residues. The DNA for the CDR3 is TGTGCCAGCAGTTTCGGGGTTGGTTCTGAAGCTTTCTTT. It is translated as CASSFGVGSEAFF.

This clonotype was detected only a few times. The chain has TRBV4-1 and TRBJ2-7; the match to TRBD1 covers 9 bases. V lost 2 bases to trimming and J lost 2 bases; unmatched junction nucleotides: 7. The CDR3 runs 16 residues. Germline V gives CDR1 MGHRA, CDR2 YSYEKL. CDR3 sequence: CASSQPKGTGTYEQYF. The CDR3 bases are TGCGCCAGCAGCCAACCGAAGGGGACAGGGACCTACGAGCAGTACTTC.

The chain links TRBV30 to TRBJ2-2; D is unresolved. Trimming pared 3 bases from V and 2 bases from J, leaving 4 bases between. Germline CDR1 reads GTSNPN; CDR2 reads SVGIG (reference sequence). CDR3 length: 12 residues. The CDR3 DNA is TGTGCCTGGAGGGGAAACACCGGGGAGCTGTTTTTT. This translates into CAWRGNTGELFF.

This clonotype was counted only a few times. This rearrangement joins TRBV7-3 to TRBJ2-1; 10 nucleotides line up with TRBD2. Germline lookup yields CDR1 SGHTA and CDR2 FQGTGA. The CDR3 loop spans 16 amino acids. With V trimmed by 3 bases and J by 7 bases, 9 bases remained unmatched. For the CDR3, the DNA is TGTGCCAGCAGCTTTTCCCTAGCGGGGGAACCAAATGAGCAGTTCTTC. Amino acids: CASSFSLAGEPNEQFF.

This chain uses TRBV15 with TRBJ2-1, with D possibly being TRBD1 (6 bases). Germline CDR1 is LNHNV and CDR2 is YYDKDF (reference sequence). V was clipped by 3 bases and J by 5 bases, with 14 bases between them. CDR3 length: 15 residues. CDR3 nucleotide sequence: TGTGCCACCAGCAGCGCCTTGGGGGCAAACAATGAGCAGTTCTTC. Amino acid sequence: CATSSALGANNEQFF.

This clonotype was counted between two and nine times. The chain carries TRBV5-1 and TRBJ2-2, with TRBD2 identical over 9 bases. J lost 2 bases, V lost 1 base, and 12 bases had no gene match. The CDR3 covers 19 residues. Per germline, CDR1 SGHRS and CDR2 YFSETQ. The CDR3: CASSLRGLAGRINTGELFF. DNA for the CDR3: TGCGCCAGCAGCTTGAGGGGCCTAGCGGGGAGAATTAACACCGGGGAGCTGTTTTTT.

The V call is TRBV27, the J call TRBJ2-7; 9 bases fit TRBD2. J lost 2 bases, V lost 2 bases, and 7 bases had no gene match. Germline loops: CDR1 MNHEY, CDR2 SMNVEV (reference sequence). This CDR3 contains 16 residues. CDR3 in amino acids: CASSLGGLALTYEQYF. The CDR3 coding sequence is TGTGCCAGCAGTTTAGGCGGACTAGCGCTCACCTACGAGCAGTACTTC.

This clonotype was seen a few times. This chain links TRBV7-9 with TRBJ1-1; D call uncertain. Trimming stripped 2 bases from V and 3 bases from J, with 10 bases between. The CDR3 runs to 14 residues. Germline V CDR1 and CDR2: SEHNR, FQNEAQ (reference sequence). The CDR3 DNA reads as TGTGCCAGCAGCTTAAATCAAGGGTACACTGAAGCTTTCTTT. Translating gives CASSLNQGYTEAFF. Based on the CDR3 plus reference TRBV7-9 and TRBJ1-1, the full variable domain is DTGVSQNPRHKITKRGQNVTFRCDPISEHNRLYWYRQTLGQGPEFLTYFQNEAQLEKSRLLSDRFSAERPKGSFSTLEIQRTEQGDSAMYLCASSLNQGYTEAFFGQGTRLTVV.

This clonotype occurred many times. CDR3 loop: CAIPGGNQPQHF. The CDR3 nucleotides read TGTGCCATCCCAGGGGGCAATCAGCCCCAGCATTTT. This chain joins TRBV10-3 and TRBJ1-5; maybe TRBD1 (6 bases). The germline V and J ends were trimmed by 8 bases and 2 bases, with 7 bases remaining between them. The length of the CDR3 is 12 residues. Germline lookup yields CDR1 ENHRY and CDR2 SYGVKD.